The present entry profiles one T cell receptor (beta chain) with its context. As yet, its antigen is unknown. Other DNA variants within this sample encode the same CDR3. The sample comes from a study of shared clonotypes between healthy human individuals. The CDR3 has 13 residues. After removal of 6 bases from V and 5 bases from J, the junction contained 4 bases not matched to a gene. CDR1 and CDR2 from the germline V gene are MNHEY and SVGAGI. A CD45RA+ naive subset and a CD45RA-negative memory subset were split from CD4+ cells. As processed by the authors: Junction-only sequences without quality scores were provided by ImmunoSEQ, so filtering was different. Only in-frame clones appear in the TCRdb table, and some are missing; sequencing was by immunoSEQ multiplex PCR. That table supplies the V and J calls and clone size; D and trimming were determined from the DNA. The sample holds a few million clones; approximately 96% are singletons and the top ten take roughly 0.13%.

Findings and limits, study-wide: Naive subsets typically showed greater estimated richness than memory subsets. Clonotypes not shared had lower generation probabilities than those common to all four donors.

What was sequenced was naive CD4+ T cells sorted from blood. Subset indicated: CD45RA+ positively selected. The TCR comes from a young man in good health. This sequence joins TRBV6-5 and TRBJ2-5; 9 nucleotides line up with TRBD1. CDR3 amino acids: CASRGTGRETQYF. CDR3 nucleotides: TGTGCCAGCAGGGGGACAGGGAGGGAGACCCAGTACTTC.